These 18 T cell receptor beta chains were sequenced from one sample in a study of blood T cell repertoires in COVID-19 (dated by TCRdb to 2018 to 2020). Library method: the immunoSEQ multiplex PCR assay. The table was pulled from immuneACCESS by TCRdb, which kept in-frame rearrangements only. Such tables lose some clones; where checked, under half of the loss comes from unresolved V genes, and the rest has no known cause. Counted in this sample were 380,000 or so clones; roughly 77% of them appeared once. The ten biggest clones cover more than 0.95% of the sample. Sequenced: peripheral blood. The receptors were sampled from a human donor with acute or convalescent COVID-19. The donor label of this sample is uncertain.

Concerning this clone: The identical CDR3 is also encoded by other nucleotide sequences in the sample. This CDR3 reads CASSSAGAGTGELFF. The CDR3 bases are TGTGCCAGCAGTTCCGCAGGGGCGGGTACCGGGGAGCTGTTTTTT. The chain carries TRBV27 and TRBJ2-2, with a weak D call TRBD1 (6 bases). The CDR3 length is 15 residues. Germline CDR1 MNHEY, CDR2 SMNVEV (reference sequence). The ends were cut back, 4 bases at V and 5 bases at J, with 14 bases in the middle.

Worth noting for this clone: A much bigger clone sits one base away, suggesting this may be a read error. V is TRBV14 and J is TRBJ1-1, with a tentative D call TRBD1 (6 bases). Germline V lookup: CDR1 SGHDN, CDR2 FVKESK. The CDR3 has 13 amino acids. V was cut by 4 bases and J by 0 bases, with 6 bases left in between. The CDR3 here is CASSRTVNTEAFF. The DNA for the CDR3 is TGTGCCAGCAGCCGGACAGTGAACACTGAAGCTTTCTTT. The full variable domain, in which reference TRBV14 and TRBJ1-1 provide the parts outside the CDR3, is EAGVTQFPSHSVIEKGQTVTLRCDPISGHDNLYWYRRVMGKEIKFLLHFVKESKQDESGMPNNRFLAERTGGTYSTLKVQPAELEDSGVYFCASSRTVNTEAFFGQGTRLTVV.

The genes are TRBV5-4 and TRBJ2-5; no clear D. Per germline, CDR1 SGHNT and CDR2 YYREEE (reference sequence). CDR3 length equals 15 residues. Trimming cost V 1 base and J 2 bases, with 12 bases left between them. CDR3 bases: TGTGCCAGCAGCTTGAAGGAGCACGGTCAAGAGACCCAGTACTTC. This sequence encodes CASSLKEHGQETQYF. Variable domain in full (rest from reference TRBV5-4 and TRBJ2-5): ETGVTQSPTHLIKTRGQQVTLRCSSQSGHNTVSWYQQALGQGPQFIFQYYREEENGRGNFPPRFSGLQFPNYSSELNVNALELDDSALYLCASSLKEHGQETQYFGPGTRLLVL.

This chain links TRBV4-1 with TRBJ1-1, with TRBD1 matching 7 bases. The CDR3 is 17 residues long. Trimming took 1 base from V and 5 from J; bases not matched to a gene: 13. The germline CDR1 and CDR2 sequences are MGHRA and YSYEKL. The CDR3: CASSQGYAGPGGTEAFF. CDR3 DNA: TGCGCCAGCAGCCAAGGCTATGCGGGACCAGGGGGTACTGAAGCTTTCTTT.

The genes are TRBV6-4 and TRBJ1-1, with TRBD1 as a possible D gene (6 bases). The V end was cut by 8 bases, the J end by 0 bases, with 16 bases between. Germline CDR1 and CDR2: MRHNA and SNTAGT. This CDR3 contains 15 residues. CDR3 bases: TGTGCCAGCCGAAGGACAGACGGCCTGAACACTGAAGCTTTCTTT. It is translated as CASRRTDGLNTEAFF.

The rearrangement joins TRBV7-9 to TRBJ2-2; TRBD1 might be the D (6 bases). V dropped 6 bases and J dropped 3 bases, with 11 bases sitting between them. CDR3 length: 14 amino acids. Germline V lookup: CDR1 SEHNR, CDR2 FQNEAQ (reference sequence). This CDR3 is CASSFTGYTGELFF. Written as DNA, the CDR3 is TGTGCCAGCAGTTTTACAGGGTACACCGGGGAGCTGTTTTTT.

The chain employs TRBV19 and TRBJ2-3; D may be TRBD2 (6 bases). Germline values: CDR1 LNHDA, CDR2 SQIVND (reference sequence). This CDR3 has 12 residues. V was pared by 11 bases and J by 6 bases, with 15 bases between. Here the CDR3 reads CAGDRDSDTQYF. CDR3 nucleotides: TGTGCCGGGGATCGGGACTCTGATACGCAGTATTTT.

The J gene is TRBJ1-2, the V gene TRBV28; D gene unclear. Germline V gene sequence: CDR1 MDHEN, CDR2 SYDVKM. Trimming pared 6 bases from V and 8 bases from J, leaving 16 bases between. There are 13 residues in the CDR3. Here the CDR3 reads CASRTGPTRGYTF. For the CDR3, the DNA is TGTGCCAGCAGGACCGGGCCTACTAGGGGCTACACCTTC.

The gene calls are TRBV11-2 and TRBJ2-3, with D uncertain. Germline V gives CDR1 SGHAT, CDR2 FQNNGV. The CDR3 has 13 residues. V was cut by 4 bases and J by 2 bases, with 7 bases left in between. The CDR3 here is CASSSRLTDTQYF. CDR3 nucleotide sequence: TGTGCCAGCAGCTCCAGACTCACAGATACGCAGTATTTT.

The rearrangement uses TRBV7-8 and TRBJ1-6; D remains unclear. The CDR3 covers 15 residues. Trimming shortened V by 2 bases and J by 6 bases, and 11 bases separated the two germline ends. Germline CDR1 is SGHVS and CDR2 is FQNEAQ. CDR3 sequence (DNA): TGTGCCAGCAGCTTAAGCGCAATCGGTAATTCACCCCTCCACTTT. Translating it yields CASSLSAIGNSPLHF. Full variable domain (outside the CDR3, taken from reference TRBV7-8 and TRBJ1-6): GAGVSQSPRYKVAKRGQDVALRCDPISGHVSLFWYQQALGQGPEFLTYFQNEAQLDKSGLPSDRFFAERPEGSVSTLKIQRTQQEDSAVYLCASSLSAIGNSPLHFGNGTRLTVT.

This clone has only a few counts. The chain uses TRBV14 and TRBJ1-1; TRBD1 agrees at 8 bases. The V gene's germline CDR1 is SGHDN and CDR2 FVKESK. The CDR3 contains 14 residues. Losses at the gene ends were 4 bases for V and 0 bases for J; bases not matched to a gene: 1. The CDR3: CASSLGQVNTEAFF. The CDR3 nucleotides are TGTGCCAGCAGCCTGGGACAGGTGAACACTGAAGCTTTCTTT.

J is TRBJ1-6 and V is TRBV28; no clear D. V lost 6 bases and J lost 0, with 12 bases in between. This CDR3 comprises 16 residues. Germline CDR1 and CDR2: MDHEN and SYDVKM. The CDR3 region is CASSPNGVSYNSPLHF. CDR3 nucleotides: TGTGCCAGCAGCCCTAATGGTGTCTCCTATAATTCACCCCTCCACTTT.

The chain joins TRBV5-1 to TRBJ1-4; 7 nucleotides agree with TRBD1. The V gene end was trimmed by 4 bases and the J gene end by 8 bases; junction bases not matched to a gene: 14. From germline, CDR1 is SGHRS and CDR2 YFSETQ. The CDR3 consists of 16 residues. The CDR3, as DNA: TGCGCCAGCAGCCAAGGGACAGCAAGTCGAATCGAAAAACTGTTTTTT. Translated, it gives CASSQGTASRIEKLFF.

CDR3 sequence: CASSSSFGQPQHF. The DNA for the CDR3 is TGTGCCAGCAGCTCTTCCTTCGGTCAGCCCCAGCATTTT. The rearrangement joins TRBV28 to TRBJ1-5; unclear D gene. CDR1 is MDHEN, CDR2 SYDVKM, per germline. CDR3 length: 13 residues. V was clipped by 6 bases and J by 6 bases, with 12 bases between them.

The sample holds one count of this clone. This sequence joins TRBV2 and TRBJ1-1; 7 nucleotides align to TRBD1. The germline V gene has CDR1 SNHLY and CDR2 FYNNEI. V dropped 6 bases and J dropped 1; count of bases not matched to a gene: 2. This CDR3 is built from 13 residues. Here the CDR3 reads CASRQGRNTEAFF. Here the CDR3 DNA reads TGTGCCAGCAGACAGGGGCGGAACACTGAAGCTTTCTTT.

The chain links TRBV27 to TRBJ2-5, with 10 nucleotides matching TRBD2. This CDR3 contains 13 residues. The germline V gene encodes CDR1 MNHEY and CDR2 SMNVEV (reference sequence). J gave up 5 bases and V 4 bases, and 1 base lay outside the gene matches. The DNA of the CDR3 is TGTGCCAGCAGTTCGGGACTAGCGGAGACCCAGTACTTC. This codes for CASSSGLAETQYF.

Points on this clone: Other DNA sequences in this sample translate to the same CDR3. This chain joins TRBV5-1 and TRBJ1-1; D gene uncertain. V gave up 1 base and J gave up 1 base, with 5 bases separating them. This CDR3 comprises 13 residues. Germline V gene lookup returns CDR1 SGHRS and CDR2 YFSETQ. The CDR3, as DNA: TGCGCCAGCAGCTTGTTAGCGAACACTGAAGCTTTCTTT. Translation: CASSLLANTEAFF. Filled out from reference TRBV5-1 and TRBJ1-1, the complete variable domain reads KAGVTQTPRYLIKTRGQQVTLSCSPISGHRSVSWYQQTPGQGLQFLFEYFSETQRNKGNFPGRFSGRQFSNSRSEMNVSTLELGDSALYLCASSLLANTEAFFGQGTRLTVV.

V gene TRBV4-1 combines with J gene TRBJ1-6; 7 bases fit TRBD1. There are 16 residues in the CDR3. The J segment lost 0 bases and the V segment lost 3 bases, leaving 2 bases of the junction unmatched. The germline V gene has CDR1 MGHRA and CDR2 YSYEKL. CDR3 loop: CASSQRQGSYNSPLHF. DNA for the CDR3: TGCGCCAGCAGCCAGAGACAGGGCTCCTATAATTCACCCCTCCACTTT.